Following are 17 T cell receptor beta chains from one sample sequenced in a study of shared clonotypes between healthy human individuals. Repertoires were generated with immunoSEQ multiplex PCR, while TCRdb's copy carries only in-frame clones and drops some. The table shows about 2.4 million clones, with around 90% occurring only once. Sequenced input: naive CD4+ T cells sorted from blood. The subset here: CD45RA+ positively selected. The source of these receptors is a man aged 18 to 29 in good health.

The chain uses TRBV2 and TRBJ2-3; TRBD2 aligns across 9 bases. Germline V gene data show CDR1 as SNHLY and CDR2 as FYNNEI. With 4 bases clipped from V and 2 bases from J, the junction kept 7 bases outside the gene matches. The CDR3 is made up of 16 amino acids. The CDR3 sequence: CASSALAGRPTDTQYF. The CDR3 bases are TGTGCCAGCAGTGCACTAGCGGGCAGACCCACAGATACGCAGTATTTT.

The J gene is TRBJ2-1, the V gene TRBV20-1; D gene unclear. The CDR3 totals 8 residues. Trimming stripped 5 bases from V and 13 bases from J, with 6 bases between. The germline gives CDR1 DFQATT, CDR2 SNEGSKA (reference sequence). CDR3 nucleotide sequence: TGCAGTGCTGAAGGACAGTTCTTC. Translation gives CSAEGQFF.

Of note for this clone: The sample holds other DNA sequences that translate to the same CDR3. The chain joins TRBV6-1 to TRBJ1-2, with D possibly being TRBD1 (5 bases). This CDR3 is built from 13 residues. Trimming pared 4 bases from V and 0 bases from J, leaving 6 bases between. From germline, CDR1 is MNHNS and CDR2 SASEGT. CDR3 region: CASSGTTNYGYTF. The CDR3 nucleotides are TGTGCCAGCAGTGGGACAACTAACTATGGCTACACCTTC.

A remark on this clone: Within the sample, other DNA sequences also encode this same CDR3. The chain employs TRBV9 and TRBJ2-5, with D uncertain. The CDR3 sequence is 13 residues long. The germline CDR1 and CDR2 sequences are SGDLS and YYNGEE. Trimming left V 0 bases short and J 4 bases short, with 7 bases between. CDR3 sequence reads: CASSVDVGETQYF. CDR3 DNA: TGTGCCAGCAGCGTAGACGTGGGAGAGACCCAGTACTTC.

This chain uses TRBV5-4 with TRBJ2-5; D ambiguous. Germline lookup yields CDR1 SGHNT and CDR2 YYREEE (reference sequence). With 4 bases removed from V and 0 bases from J, the gap between germline ends came to 16 bases. This CDR3 spans 16 amino acids. The CDR3 DNA is TGTGCCAGCAGCCGAAGTGGTGCAATCAACCAAGAGACCCAGTACTTC. Its protein is CASSRSGAINQETQYF.

The chain combines TRBV23-1 with TRBJ1-2, with TRBD1 as a possible D gene (5 bases). TRBV23-1 is flagged as an ORF with uncertain function. With 0 bases removed from V and 14 bases from J, the gap between germline ends came to 19 bases. The CDR3 has 14 residues. CDR3 in amino acids: CASSQSSGRRKCTF. In nucleotides, the CDR3 is TGCGCCAGCAGTCAATCGTCAGGGAGGAGGAAATGTACCTTC.

This clone occurred once. This rearrangement joins TRBV28 to TRBJ1-3; no clear D. There are 15 residues in the CDR3. Germline V gene sequence: CDR1 MDHEN, CDR2 SYDVKM. Trimming cost V 3 bases and J 0 bases, with 9 bases left between them. The CDR3 loop is CASSFQTYSGNTIYF. The CDR3 nucleotides read TGTGCCAGCAGTTTTCAGACCTACTCTGGAAACACCATATATTTT. The full variable domain, its missing parts supplied by reference TRBV28 and TRBJ1-3, is DVKVTQSSRYLVKRTGEKVFLECVQDMDHENMFWYRQDPGLGLRLIYFSYDVKMKEKGDIPEGYSVSREKKERFSLILESASTNQTSMYLCASSFQTYSGNTIYFGEGSWLTVV.

This chain connects TRBV6-1 to TRBJ2-1; possibly TRBD1 for D (5 bases). This CDR3 is built from 15 residues. Trimming stripped 7 bases from V and 0 bases from J, with 13 bases between. Germline V CDR1 and CDR2: MNHNS, SASEGT. The CDR3 DNA reads TGTGCCAGCAAACTCGACAGAAGCTCCTACAATGAGCAGTTCTTC. It specifies CASKLDRSSYNEQFF.

The rearrangement uses TRBV11-2 and TRBJ2-5; no definite D call. There are 15 residues in the CDR3. V gave up 5 bases and J gave up 0 bases, with 13 bases separating them. The germline gives CDR1 SGHAT, CDR2 FQNNGV. In nucleotides, the CDR3 is TGTGCCAGCAGCGCAAGGTCCGCTTACCAAGAGACCCAGTACTTC. This gives the protein CASSARSAYQETQYF.

The chain uses TRBV5-1 and TRBJ1-1; the match to TRBD1 covers 12 bases. The germline V gene has CDR1 SGHRS and CDR2 YFSETQ. With 5 bases clipped from V and 8 bases from J, the junction kept 10 bases outside the gene matches. This CDR3 has 15 residues. The chain's CDR3 is CASRNLGQGASEAFF. CDR3 sequence (DNA): TGCGCCAGCAGAAACCTGGGACAGGGGGCATCGGAAGCTTTCTTT.

The gene calls are TRBV10-3 and TRBJ2-7; TRBD2 matches 8 bases. The CDR3 loop spans 13 amino acids. V was clipped by 9 bases and J by 4 bases; unmatched bases: 8. From germline, CDR1 is ENHRY and CDR2 SYGVKD. The CDR3: CAIRYREGYEQYF. In DNA, the CDR3 is TGTGCCATACGCTATCGGGAGGGGTACGAGCAGTACTTC.

The chain links TRBV6-1 to TRBJ2-1; a weak D match, TRBD2 (6 bases). Germline V CDR1 and CDR2: MNHNS, SASEGT. The CDR3 runs 15 residues. The V end was cut by 7 bases, the J end by 0 bases, with 13 bases between. The CDR3 is CASINGRSSYNEQFF. The CDR3 DNA follows: TGTGCCAGCATCAACGGGAGAAGCTCCTACAATGAGCAGTTCTTC.

This chain links TRBV4-3 with TRBJ2-1; TRBD2 matches 14 bases. CDR3 length: 15 residues. J gave up 10 bases and V 3 bases, and 5 bases lay outside the gene matches. Germline V gives CDR1 LGHNA, CDR2 YSLEER. CDR3 amino acids: CASSHPGLAGGEQFF. For the CDR3, the DNA is TGCGCCAGCAGCCACCCCGGACTAGCGGGAGGCGAGCAGTTCTTC.

In its sample, this clone was seen once. The chain couples TRBV4-2 to TRBJ2-1, with TRBD2 as a possible D gene (6 bases). Germline lookup yields CDR1 LGHNA and CDR2 YNFKEQ. With 1 base removed from V and 0 bases from J, the gap between germline ends came to 7 bases. The CDR3 is 15 residues long. The CDR3 DNA sequence: TGTGCCAGCAGCCAAGCGGGGGACTCCTACAATGAGCAGTTCTTC. Translated, it gives CASSQAGDSYNEQFF.

The CDR3 loop is CASSEMTGVSTEAFF. The CDR3 bases are TGTGCCAGCAGCGAAATGACAGGAGTAAGCACTGAAGCTTTCTTT. The rearrangement uses TRBV9 and TRBJ1-1, with a tentative D call TRBD1 (6 bases). V was shortened by 3 bases and J by 4 bases, with 16 bases between the two germline ends. Germline V gives CDR1 SGDLS, CDR2 YYNGEE. This CDR3 is 15 amino acids long.

Comment on this clone: Other DNA sequences in this specimen translate into the identical CDR3. DNA for the CDR3: TGTGCCAGCTCACCTAAGGGACAGGGCAACACTGAAGCTTTCTTT. This gives the protein CASSPKGQGNTEAFF. The V gene is TRBV18, the J gene TRBJ1-1; 9 bases are a match to TRBD1. This CDR3 contains 15 residues. With V trimmed by 3 bases and J by 2 bases, 4 bases remained unmatched. Per the germline V gene, CDR1 is KGHSH and CDR2 is LQKENI.

This chain connects TRBV30 to TRBJ2-1; D remains ambiguous. Germline CDR1 reads GTSNPN; CDR2 reads SVGIG (reference sequence). This CDR3 contains 13 residues. Trimming removed 2 bases from V and 5 bases from J, with 10 bases in between. CDR3 DNA sequence: TGTGCCTGGAGTAACCGCCGGGACAATGAGCAGTTCTTC. Translation gives CAWSNRRDNEQFF.